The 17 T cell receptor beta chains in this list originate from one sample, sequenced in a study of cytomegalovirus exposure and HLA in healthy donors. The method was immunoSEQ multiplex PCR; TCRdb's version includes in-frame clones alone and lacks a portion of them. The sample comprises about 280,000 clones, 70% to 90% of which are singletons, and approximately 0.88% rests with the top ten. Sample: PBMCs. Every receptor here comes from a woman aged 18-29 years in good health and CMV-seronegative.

DNA of the CDR3: TGTGCCTGGAGTGTCTATGGAGACTATGGCTACACCTTC. This gives the protein CAWSVYGDYGYTF. The chain has TRBV30 and TRBJ1-2; D is uncertain. V lost 0 bases to trimming and J lost 3 bases, with 8 bases between them. The germline V gene encodes CDR1 GTSNPN and CDR2 SVGIG (reference sequence). This CDR3 region has 13 residues.

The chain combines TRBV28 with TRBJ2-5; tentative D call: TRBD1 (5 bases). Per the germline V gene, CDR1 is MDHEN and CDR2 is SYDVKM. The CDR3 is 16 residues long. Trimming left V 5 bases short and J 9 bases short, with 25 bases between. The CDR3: CASSLPGFGQGMAQYF. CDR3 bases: TGTGCCAGCAGTCTACCCGGTTTCGGTCAGGGAATGGCCCAGTACTTC. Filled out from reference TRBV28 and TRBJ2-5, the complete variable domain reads DVKVTQSSRYLVKRTGEKVFLECVQDMDHENMFWYRQDPGLGLRLIYFSYDVKMKEKGDIPEGYSVSREKKERFSLILESASTNQTSMYLCASSLPGFGQGMAQYFGPGTRLLVL.

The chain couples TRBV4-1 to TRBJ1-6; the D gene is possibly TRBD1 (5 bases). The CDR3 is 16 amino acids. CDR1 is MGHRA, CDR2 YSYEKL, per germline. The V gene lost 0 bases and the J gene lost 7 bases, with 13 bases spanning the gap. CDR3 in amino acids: CASSQDRQGLNSPLHF. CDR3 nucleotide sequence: TGCGCCAGCAGCCAAGATCGTCAGGGTCTGAATTCACCCCTCCACTTT.

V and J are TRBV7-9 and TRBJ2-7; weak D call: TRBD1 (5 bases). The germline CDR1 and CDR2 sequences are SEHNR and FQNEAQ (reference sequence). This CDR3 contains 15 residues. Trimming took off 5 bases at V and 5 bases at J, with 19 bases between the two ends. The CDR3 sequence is CASSPSQGFADEQYF. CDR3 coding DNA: TGTGCCAGCAGCCCCTCGCAGGGTTTCGCGGACGAGCAGTACTTC.

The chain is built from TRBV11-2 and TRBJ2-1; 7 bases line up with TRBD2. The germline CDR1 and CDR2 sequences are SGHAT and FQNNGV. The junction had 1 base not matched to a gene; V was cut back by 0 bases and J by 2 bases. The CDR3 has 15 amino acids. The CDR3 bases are TGTGCCAGCAGCTTAGACGCGGGGGCCTACAATGAGCAGTTCTTC. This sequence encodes CASSLDAGAYNEQFF.

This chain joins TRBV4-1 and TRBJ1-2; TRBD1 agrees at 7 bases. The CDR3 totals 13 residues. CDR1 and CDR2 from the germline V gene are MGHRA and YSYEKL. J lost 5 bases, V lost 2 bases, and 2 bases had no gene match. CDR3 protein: CASSQQTGYGYTF. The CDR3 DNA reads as TGCGCCAGCAGCCAACAGACAGGGTATGGCTACACCTTC.

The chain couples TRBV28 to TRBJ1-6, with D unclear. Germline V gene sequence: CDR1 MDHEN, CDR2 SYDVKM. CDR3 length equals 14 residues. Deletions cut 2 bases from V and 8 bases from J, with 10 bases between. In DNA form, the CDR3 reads TGTGCCAGCAGTTTAAGGCCGGGTCATTCACCCCTCCACTTT. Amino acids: CASSLRPGHSPLHF.

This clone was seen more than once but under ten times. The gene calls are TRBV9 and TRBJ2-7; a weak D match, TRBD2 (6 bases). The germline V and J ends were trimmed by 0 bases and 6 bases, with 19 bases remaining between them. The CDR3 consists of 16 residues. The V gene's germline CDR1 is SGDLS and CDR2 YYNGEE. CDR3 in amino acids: CASSVGPASGSFEQYF. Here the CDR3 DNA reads TGTGCCAGCAGCGTAGGGCCTGCGAGCGGGTCTTTCGAGCAGTACTTC.

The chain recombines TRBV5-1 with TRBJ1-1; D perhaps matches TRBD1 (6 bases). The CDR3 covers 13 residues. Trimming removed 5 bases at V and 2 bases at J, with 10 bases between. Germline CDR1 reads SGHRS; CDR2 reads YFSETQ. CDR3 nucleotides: TGCGCCAGCAGGGACAGTATAAACACTGAAGCTTTCTTT. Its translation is CASRDSINTEAFF.

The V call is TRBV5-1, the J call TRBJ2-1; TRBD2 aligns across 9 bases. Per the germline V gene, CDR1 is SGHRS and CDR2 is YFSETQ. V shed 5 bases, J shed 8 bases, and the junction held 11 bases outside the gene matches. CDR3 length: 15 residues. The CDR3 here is CASRVDSGSFDEQFF. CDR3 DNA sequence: TGCGCCAGCAGAGTAGATAGCGGGAGTTTCGATGAGCAGTTCTTC.

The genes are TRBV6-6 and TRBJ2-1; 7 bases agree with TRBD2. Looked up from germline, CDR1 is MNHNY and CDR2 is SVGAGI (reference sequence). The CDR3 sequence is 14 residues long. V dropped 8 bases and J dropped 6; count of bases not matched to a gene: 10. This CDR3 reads CASYYRGGGNEQFF. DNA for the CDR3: TGTGCCAGCTACTATCGCGGCGGGGGCAATGAGCAGTTCTTC.

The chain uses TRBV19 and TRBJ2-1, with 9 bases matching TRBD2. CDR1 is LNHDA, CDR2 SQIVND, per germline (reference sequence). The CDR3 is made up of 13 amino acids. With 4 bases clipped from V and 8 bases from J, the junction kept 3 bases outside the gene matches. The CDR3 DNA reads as TGTGCCAGTAGTACGGGACTAGCCCATGAGCAGTTCTTC. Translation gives CASSTGLAHEQFF.

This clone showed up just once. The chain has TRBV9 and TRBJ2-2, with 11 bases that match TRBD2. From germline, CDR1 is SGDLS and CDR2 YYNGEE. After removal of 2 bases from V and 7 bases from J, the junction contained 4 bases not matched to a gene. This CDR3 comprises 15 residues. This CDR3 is CASSVSGRAVGELFF. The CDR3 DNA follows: TGTGCCAGCAGCGTTAGCGGGAGGGCCGTCGGGGAGCTGTTTTTT. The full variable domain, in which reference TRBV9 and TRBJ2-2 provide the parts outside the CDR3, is DSGVTQTPKHLITATGQRVTLRCSPRSGDLSVYWYQQSLDQGLQFLIQYYNGEERAKGNILERFSAQQFPDLHSELNLSSLELGDSALYFCASSVSGRAVGELFFGEGSRLTVL.

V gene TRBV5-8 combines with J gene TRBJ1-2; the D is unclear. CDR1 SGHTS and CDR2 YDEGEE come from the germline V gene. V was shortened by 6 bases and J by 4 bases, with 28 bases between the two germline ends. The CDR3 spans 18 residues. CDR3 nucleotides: TGTGCCAGCATCCCGAAATCTCGCAGTCTCTTAGCGCGCTATGGCTACACCTTC. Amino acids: CASIPKSRSLLARYGYTF.

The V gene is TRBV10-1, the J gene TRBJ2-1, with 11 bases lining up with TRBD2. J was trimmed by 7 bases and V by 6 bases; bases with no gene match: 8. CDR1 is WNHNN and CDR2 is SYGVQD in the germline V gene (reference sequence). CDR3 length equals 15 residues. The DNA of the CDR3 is TGCGCCAGCAGCGAACTAGCGGGAGATATTAATGAGCAGTTCTTC. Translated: CASSELAGDINEQFF.

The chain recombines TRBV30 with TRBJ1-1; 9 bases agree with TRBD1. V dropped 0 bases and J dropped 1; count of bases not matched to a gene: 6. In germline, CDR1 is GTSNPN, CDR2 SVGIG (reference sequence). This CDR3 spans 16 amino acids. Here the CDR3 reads CAWSVRTGARNTEAFF. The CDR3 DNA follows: TGTGCCTGGAGTGTCCGGACAGGGGCAAGGAACACTGAAGCTTTCTTT. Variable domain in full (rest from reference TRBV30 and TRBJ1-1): SQTIHQWPATLVQPVGSPLSLECTVEGTSNPNLYWYRQAAGRGLQLLFYSVGIGQISSEVPQNLSASRPQDRQFILSSKKLLLSDSGFYLCAWSVRTGARNTEAFFGQGTRLTVV.

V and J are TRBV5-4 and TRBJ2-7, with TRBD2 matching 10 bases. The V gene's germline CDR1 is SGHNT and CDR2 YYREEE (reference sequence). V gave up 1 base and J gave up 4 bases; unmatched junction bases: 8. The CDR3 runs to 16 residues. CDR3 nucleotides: TGTGCCAGCAGCTTGCGGGGAGCTAGCGGGGGATACGAGCAGTACTTC. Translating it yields CASSLRGASGGYEQYF.